This is a list of T cell receptor beta chains from one sample in a study of OX40 agonist ivuxolimab in advanced cancers. Method: immunoSEQ multiplex PCR; TCRdb's copy keeps in-frame clones and lacks some. Here the sample spans roughly 20,000 clones, about 80% being singletons. Material: CD4+ or CD8+ T cells sorted from blood, obtained in a trial of the OX40 agonist ivuxolimab. The receptors derive from an adult with an advanced solid tumor such as melanoma, head and neck, liver or kidney cancer. The CDR3 runs from the conserved cysteine through the conserved F or W. D genes are given only for firm matches. Not all rows give a size; the values are once, few, many and, for expanded clones, a class.

>TRBV7-2|.|.|TRBJ1-2
CASSLWVYGYTF
TGTGCCAGCAGCTTATGGGTTTATGGCTACACCTTC
>TRBV27|TRBD1|.|TRBJ2-6
CASTRGQGATGANVLTF
TGTGCCAGCACAAGGGGACAGGGGGCAACTGGGGCCAACGTCCTGACTTTC
>TRBV4-1|.|.|TRBJ2-7
CASSQPRETYEQYF
TGCGCCAGCAGCCAACCCAGAGAAACCTACGAGCAGTACTTC
>TRBV5-1|.|once|TRBJ2-5
CASSATTAYQETQYF
TGCGCCAGCAGCGCCACAACCGCGTACCAAGAGACCCAGTACTTC
>TRBV29-1|TRBD2|.|TRBJ2-1
CSVEGTSGRAGEQFF
TGCAGCGTTGAAGGGACTAGCGGGAGGGCCGGCGAGCAGTTCTTC
>TRBV6-1|.|.|TRBJ2-3
CASTATDTQYF
TGTGCCAGCACCGCCACAGATACGCAGTATTTT
>TRBV2|.|.|TRBJ2-1
CASSDERLSYNEQFF
TGTGCCAGCAGTGACGAGCGTCTATCCTACAATGAGCAGTTCTTC
>TRBV18|TRBD1|.|TRBJ1-2
CASSPGTAYGYTF
TGTGCCAGCTCACCAGGGACAGCCTATGGCTACACCTTC
>TRBV6-5|TRBD2|.|TRBJ2-1
CASSYRGTSGHNEQFF
TGTGCCAGCAGTTACCGCGGGACTAGCGGACACAATGAGCAGTTCTTC
>TRBV7-8|.|few|TRBJ2-6
CASSPTEPWKVRGANVLTF
TGTGCCAGCAGCCCCACTGAGCCGTGGAAAGTCCGGGGGGCCAACGTCCTGACTTTC
>TRBV14|.|.|TRBJ2-1
CASSQDPRNRSSYNEQFF
TGTGCCAGCAGCCAAGATCCACGTAATCGTAGCTCCTACAATGAGCAGTTCTTC
>TRBV7-9|.|.|TRBJ2-6
CASSLLVYGANVLTF
TGTGCCAGCAGCTTACTGGTCTATGGGGCCAACGTCCTGACTTTC
>TRBV5-5|TRBD2|.|TRBJ2-5
CASSLPSGWRETQYF
TGTGCCAGCAGCTTGCCTAGCGGGTGGCGAGAGACCCAGTACTTC
>TRBV7-8|.|.|TRBJ2-5
CASSLGSTTQETQYF
TGTGCCAGCAGCTTAGGGTCGACTACCCAAGAGACCCAGTACTTC
>TRBV30|.|few|TRBJ1-1
CAWSGGYNTEAFF
TGTGCCTGGAGTGGCGGCTATAACACTGAAGCTTTCTTT
>TRBV6-5|.|.|TRBJ1-5
CASSPLDKVYQPQHF
TGTGCCAGCAGCCCCCTTGATAAGGTGTATCAGCCCCAGCATTTT
>TRBV12-2|.|once|TRBJ2-7
CVRGGREQYF
TGTGTCCGAGGAGGCCGCGAGCAGTACTTC
>TRBV4-1|TRBD2|.|TRBJ2-7
CASSQQYRTSGSSYEQYF
TGCGCCAGCAGCCAACAATACCGGACTAGCGGGAGCTCCTACGAGCAGTACTTC
>TRBV7-3|TRBD2|once|TRBJ2-5
CASSSGRGLEETQYF
TGTGCCAGCAGTAGCGGGAGAGGTCTGGAAGAGACCCAGTACTTC
>TRBV5-4|TRBD1|.|TRBJ1-6
CASSFGQANSPLHF
TGTGCCAGCAGCTTCGGACAGGCGAATTCACCCCTCCACTTT
>TRBV4-3|.|.|TRBJ1-6
CASSQDRGGALHF
TGCGCCAGCAGCCAAGATAGAGGGGGAGCCCTCCACTTT
>TRBV7-9|TRBD2|.|TRBJ2-3
CASSPGLASTDTQYF
TGTGCCAGCAGCCCAGGACTAGCTAGCACAGATACGCAGTATTTT
>TRBV27|.|.|TRBJ2-2
CASSVGTLLNTGELFF
TGTGCCAGCAGTGTAGGGACTCTCCTGAACACCGGGGAGCTGTTTTTT
>TRBV2|.|.|TRBJ2-6
CASRGGSGANVLTF
TGTGCCAGCAGAGGAGGATCTGGGGCCAACGTCCTGACTTTC
>TRBV19|.|.|TRBJ1-1
CASGGLLDTEAFF
TGTGCCAGTGGTGGACTTCTGGACACTGAAGCTTTCTTT
>TRBV4-3|.|.|TRBJ2-7
CASSQAGTSSSYEQYF
TGCGCCAGCAGCCAAGCCGGGACTTCTAGCTCCTACGAGCAGTACTTC
>TRBV7-2|TRBD2|.|TRBJ2-3
CASRKTSGSLSMGTDTQYF
TGTGCCAGCAGAAAGACTAGCGGGAGTCTGAGTATGGGCACAGATACGCAGTATTTT
>TRBV5-1|.|.|TRBJ2-7
CASSLESHEQYF
TGCGCCAGCAGCTTGGAGTCCCACGAGCAGTACTTC
>TRBV28|.|medium-sized|TRBJ1-5
CASSFPNPAPQHF
TGTGCCAGCAGTTTCCCCAACCCGGCGCCCCAGCATTTT
>TRBV5-5|.|.|TRBJ2-5
CASSGGPRAETQYF
TGTGCCAGCAGCGGGGGACCGCGGGCGGAGACCCAGTACTTC
>TRBV28|TRBD1|once|TRBJ1-5
CASRGTVSNQPQHF
TGTGCCAGCAGGGGGACAGTTAGCAATCAGCCCCAGCATTTT
>TRBV5-1|TRBD2|.|TRBJ2-5
CASSLSETSGSLETQYF
TGCGCCAGCAGCCTCTCCGAGACTAGCGGGAGCCTTGAGACCCAGTACTTC
>TRBV19|.|.|TRBJ1-5
CASLRGSNQPQHF
TGTGCCAGTCTCCGGGGTAGCAATCAGCCCCAGCATTTT